This TCR beta chain derives from a study of blood T cell repertoires in COVID-19 (dated by TCRdb to about 2020). In terms of the full investigation: The collaborator samples originated in the United States, Italy and Spain and spanned the acute and convalescent phases of COVID-19. The prospective study material was composed of cDNA or gDNA derived from T cells, B-cell-depleted T cells, or PBMCs. Subjects who had been exposed to COVID-19, were actively infected with it, or had recovered from it provided the deeply sampled blood TCRbeta repertoires that made up the dataset. A freely available public database, intended as a resource for researchers studying the immune response to SARS-CoV-2, is where the repertoires were released. Samples were obtained from the ongoing ImmuneRACE study (first 160 participants) and from 1,254 subjects provided by 6 global collaborators. Sample metadata almost always included a de-identified subject ID, COVID-19 status, age in years and sex. HLA class I and class II types, where available, came from metadata supplied by the sample provider rather than from assay-based typing. Study-wide conclusions, independent of this receptor: How much clinical and demographic metadata was included differed by source and by participant, and the metadata was provided uncurated.

For this clone: The target of this receptor is not known. Base qualities were left out, and no much larger clone turns up one base away.

The immunoSEQ Assay, a bias-controlled multiplex PCR, was used to amplify TCRbeta CDR3 regions from genomic DNA. From the authors' description of their analysis: The number of nucleated cells in each sample was estimated by amplification of reference gene primers within the assay. To quantify the absolute abundance of each unique TCRbeta CDR3 rearrangement, sequence reads were collapsed and filtered. For each sample, productive Simpson clonality was calculated by taking the square root of Simpson's diversity index across productive rearrangements. TCRdb's version of the immuneACCESS table is confined to in-frame rearrangements and falls short of the full clone set. An unresolved V gene accounts for under half of the shortfall where checked; the remainder is of unknown origin. Clonal size and the V and J genes are those of that table, whereas D and trimming came from the DNA. For this sample the table gives 30,000 to 35,000 clones, of which 85% were detected only once. Of the sample, more than 12% falls within the top ten clones.

The collaborating institutions used their own protocols to collect whole blood in K2EDTA tubes. For TCRbeta analysis, collaborators shipped samples as frozen whole blood, isolated PBMCs, or DNA extracted from either of those sample types. From the germline V gene, CDR1 is MDHEN and CDR2 is SYDVKM. V is reduced by 3 bases and J by 13 bases, leaving a spacing of 15 bases between them. From cysteine to phenylalanine, the CDR3 is 12 amino acids long. This entry keeps only the CDR3 DNA: 36 bases, framed from base 1. Material: peripheral blood. This sequence was found in a human donor with acute or convalescent COVID-19. The donor label of this sample is uncertain. Here the chain combines TRBV28 and TRBJ1-1, with a tentative D gene TRBD1 over 5 matching bases. The nucleotide sequence is given as TGTGCCAGCAGTTTTGGAGGAGGGGAGGGTTTCTTT. Its amino acids are CASSFGGGEGFF.